The next 9 T cell receptor beta chains were all read from a single sample in a study of T cell repertoires in cytomegalovirus infection. Antigens of these TCRs are unknown. From the reads, TCRdb called clonotypes with MiXCR, one entry per CDR3 protein. The data contain a few hundred thousand distinct CDR3 sequences, 40% of them seen just once; the ten biggest clones take up 48%. Sequenced here: cultured PBMCs, sampled from culture after CMV antigen stimulation. Receptors originate from a human donor in good health (CMV status not recorded). Some clones in this sample may be carry-over from other donors' samples.

This clonotype was seen repeatedly, ten times or more. This sequence joins TRBV7-2 and TRBJ2-7; D ambiguous. Per germline, CDR1 SGHTA and CDR2 FQGNSA. V was pared by 2 bases and J by 5 bases, with 13 bases between. The CDR3 has 14 residues. The CDR3 sequence is CASSLTGGLDEQYF. The CDR3 nucleotides read TGTGCCAGCAGCTTAACGGGTGGGTTGGACGAGCAGTACTTC.

The V call is TRBV6-1, the J call TRBJ1-5; 8 bases line up with TRBD1. Germline CDR1 MNHNS, CDR2 SASEGT. V gave up 5 bases and J gave up 5 bases; unmatched junction bases: 8. There are 15 residues in the CDR3. The CDR3 DNA reads TGTGCCAGCAGTCCCTCAACAGGGGGTGATCAGCCCCAGCATTTT. Translation gives CASSPSTGGDQPQHF.

This clonotype was detected a few times. The rearrangement links TRBV6-1 to TRBJ2-1; 8 bases agree with TRBD2. The V gene's germline CDR1 is MNHNS and CDR2 SASEGT. V lost 6 bases to trimming and J lost 4 bases; unmatched junction nucleotides: 14. The CDR3 consists of 17 residues. CDR3 in amino acids: CASRGYSGDLLYNEQFF. The CDR3 DNA is TGTGCCAGCAGAGGGTATAGCGGGGACCTACTATACAATGAGCAGTTCTTC.

The table lists this clonotype with a few counts. The chain links TRBV12-3 or TRBV12-4 to TRBJ2-4, with no clear D. This CDR3 contains 16 residues. V lost 1 base, J lost 0 bases, and 10 bases lay in between. This chain's CDR3 is CASSLDLGLAKNIQYF. Written as DNA, the CDR3 is TGTGCCAGCAGTTTAGATCTTGGTCTAGCCAAAAACATTCAGTACTTC.

This clonotype was seen once. This chain joins TRBV6-2 or TRBV6-3 and TRBJ2-3, with D possibly being TRBD2 (6 bases). V lost 6 bases, J lost 8 bases, and 24 bases lay in between. Germline values: CDR1 MNHEY, CDR2 SVGEGT. The CDR3 length is 16 residues. The CDR3 region is CASSADWTIHRGTQYF. The CDR3 DNA is TGTGCCAGCAGCGCCGATTGGACTATTCACAGAGGTACGCAGTATTTT.

The gene calls are TRBV7-2 and TRBJ1-1; D remains ambiguous. Deletions cut 1 base from V and 5 bases from J, with 8 bases between. The CDR3 sequence is 13 residues long. Germline-derived CDR1 and CDR2 are SGHTA and FQGNSA. Written as DNA, the CDR3 is TGTGCCAGCAGCTTAGGGGTGGTTACTGAAGCTTTCTTT. This sequence encodes CASSLGVVTEAFF.

This clonotype has more than one count but fewer than ten. This chain uses TRBV20-1 with TRBJ2-1; D uncertain. Germline assignment: CDR1 DFQATT and CDR2 SNEGSKA (reference sequence). The V gene lost 1 base and the J gene lost 7 bases, with 14 bases spanning the gap. The CDR3 is 14 residues long. The CDR3 region has the DNA TGCAGTGCTAGAGTTGGCCCCCCGATTAATGAGCAGTTCTTC. Amino acid sequence: CSARVGPPINEQFF.

This clonotype was seen a few times. V is TRBV7-6 and J is TRBJ1-5, with TRBD1 as a possible D gene (5 bases). Trimming took 3 bases from V and 5 from J, leaving 14 bases between them. Germline CDR1 is SGHVS and CDR2 is FNYEAQ. This CDR3 spans 15 amino acids. For the CDR3, the DNA is TGTGCCAGCAGCTTGGGGACCTTGGGCGATCAGCCCCAGCATTTT. Translation gives CASSLGTLGDQPQHF. The variable domain in full, with the rest retrieved from reference TRBV7-6 and TRBJ1-5, is GAGVSQSPRYKVTKRGQDVALRCDPISGHVSLYWYRQALGQGPEFLTYFNYEAQQDKSGLPNDRFSAERPEGSISTLTIQRTEQRDSAMYRCASSLGTLGDQPQHFGDGTRLSIL.

The chain links TRBV2 to TRBJ2-3; D is perhaps TRBD2 (7 bases). The V gene lost 1 base and the J gene lost 2 bases, with 10 bases spanning the gap. This CDR3 has 15 amino acids. Germline V lookup: CDR1 SNHLY, CDR2 FYNNEI. CDR3 region: CASSEGGGPTDTQYF. In nucleotides, the CDR3 is TGTGCCAGCAGTGAAGGGGGGGGGCCCACAGATACGCAGTATTTT.